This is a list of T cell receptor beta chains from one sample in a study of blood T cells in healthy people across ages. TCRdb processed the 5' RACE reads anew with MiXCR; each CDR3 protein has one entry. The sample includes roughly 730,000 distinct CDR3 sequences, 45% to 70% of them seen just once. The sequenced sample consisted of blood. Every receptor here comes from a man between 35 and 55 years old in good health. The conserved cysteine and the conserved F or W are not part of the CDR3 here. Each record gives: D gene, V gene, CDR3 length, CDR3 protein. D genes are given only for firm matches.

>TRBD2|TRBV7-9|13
ASRPGTRGWHEQF
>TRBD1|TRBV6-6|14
ASRGSDRAVIYGYT
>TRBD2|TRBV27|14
ASSLDPAGAHETQY
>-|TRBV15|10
ATSRDGTVLT
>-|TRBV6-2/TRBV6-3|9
ASSYPQPQH
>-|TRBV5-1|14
ASSPFLTSPGEKLF
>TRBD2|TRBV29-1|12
SVEDGGGRDEQY
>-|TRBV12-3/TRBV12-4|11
ASSSTANYGYT
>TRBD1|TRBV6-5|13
ASRQRDRGFDTQY
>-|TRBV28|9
ASSYEAEKY
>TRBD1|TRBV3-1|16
ASSQEDDWWTGNNEQF
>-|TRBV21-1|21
ASSKAEIYQKDRGRPSVYEQY
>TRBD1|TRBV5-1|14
ASSPGTASGNQPQH
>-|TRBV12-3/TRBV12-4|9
ASRVTGEQF
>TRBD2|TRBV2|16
ASRLGTSGRAFIDTQY
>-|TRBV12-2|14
ASRLECRGQPYEQY
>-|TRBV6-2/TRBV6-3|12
ASGSGTLLNEQF
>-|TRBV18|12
ASSPSATQETQY
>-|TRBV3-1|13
ASSQVLAGANVLT
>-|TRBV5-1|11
ASSPVGGDEQF
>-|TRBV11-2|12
ASSVPDGPYEQY
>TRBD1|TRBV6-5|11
ASRADQGVFPT
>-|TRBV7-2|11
ASSLTTSYEQY
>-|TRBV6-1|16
ASSEAAAAAYSNQPQH
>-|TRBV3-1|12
ASSQDVTLQTQY
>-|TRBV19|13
ASSSKAISNQPQH
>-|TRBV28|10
ASIGLGETQY
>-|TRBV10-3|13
DNHRGVMLSQPQH
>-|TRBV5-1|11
ASSLSLIYEQY
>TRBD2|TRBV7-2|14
ASSGWTGGSGETQY
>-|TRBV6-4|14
ASSDCDGGSLYGYT
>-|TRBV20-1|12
SAGGGDREETQY
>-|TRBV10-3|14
AISGNAIRGSGELF
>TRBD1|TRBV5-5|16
ASSPYHRDRVSRETQY
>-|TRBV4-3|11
ASSQDITSEQY
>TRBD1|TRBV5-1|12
ASSGTGGLTEAF
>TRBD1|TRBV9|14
ASSVGRDRSYNEQF
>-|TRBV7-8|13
ASSSRDGVQYGYT
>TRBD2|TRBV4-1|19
ASSHVRLGRDSSGPYNEQF
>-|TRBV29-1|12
SVAPTGGNEKLF
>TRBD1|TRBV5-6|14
ASSFPDRALDNEQF
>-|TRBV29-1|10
SVDRDTQGYT
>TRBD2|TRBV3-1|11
ASSQEMREKEF
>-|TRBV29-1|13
SVEDPQVATDTQY
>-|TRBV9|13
ASTRREGGQETQY
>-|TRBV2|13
ASSEPRGITDTQY
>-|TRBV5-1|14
ASSYGFRGQQETQY
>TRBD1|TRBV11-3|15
ASTRLTGTGRGETQY